The rows below give T cell receptor beta chains drawn from one sample of a study of blood T cell repertoires in COVID-19. Profiling relied on immunoSEQ multiplex PCR, and the TCRdb table lists in-frame clones only, not all of them. The sample gives 120,000 to 150,000 clones, roughly 90% of which show up once; 2.3% is in the top ten. The sequencing sample was made of peripheral blood. The receptors derive from a human donor in a cohort sampled during active COVID-19. CDR3s include the opening cysteine and the closing phenylalanine or tryptophan. A D gene is named only where the DNA matches it firmly. Size tells how often a clone was seen (once, few, many) or the class of an expanded clone, and some rows leave it out.

J: TRBJ1-1
V: TRBV7-9
size: NA
D: NA
CDR3: CASSKTGTKSTEAFF
DNA: TGTGCCAGCAGCAAAACAGGTACCAAGAGCACTGAAGCTTTCTTT

J: TRBJ2-3
V: TRBV24-1
size: NA
D: NA
CDR3: CATSDLEGNRNTQYF
DNA: TGTGCCACCAGTGATTTGGAGGGAAACAGAAATACGCAGTATTTT

J: TRBJ1-3
V: TRBV5-6
size: NA
D: TRBD1
CDR3: CASSPTGGTGNTIYF
DNA: TGTGCCAGCAGCCCGACAGGGGGAACGGGAAACACCATATATTTT

J: TRBJ2-7
V: TRBV7-2
size: NA
D: TRBD1
CDR3: CASSSLGQGGRSEQYF
DNA: TGTGCCAGCAGCTCCCTTGGACAGGGCGGTCGATCCGAGCAGTACTTC

J: TRBJ2-3
V: TRBV9
size: NA
D: TRBD2
CDR3: CASSVGPLAGGPGDTQYF
DNA: TGTGCCAGCAGCGTAGGGCCTCTAGCGGGAGGGCCGGGAGATACGCAGTATTTT

J: TRBJ1-2
V: TRBV19
size: NA
D: TRBD1
CDR3: CASSRATGWGDGYTF
DNA: TGTGCCAGTAGTCGCGCGACAGGGTGGGGAGATGGCTACACCTTC

J: TRBJ1-1
V: TRBV2
size: NA
D: NA
CDR3: CASSAGSGGYTEAFF
DNA: TGTGCCAGCAGTGCCGGCTCGGGCGGGTACACTGAAGCTTTCTTT

J: TRBJ2-7
V: TRBV9
size: NA
D: TRBD2
CDR3: CASSIRAGGPYEQYF
DNA: TGTGCCAGCAGCATCCGAGCGGGGGGCCCCTACGAGCAGTACTTC

J: TRBJ2-3
V: TRBV7-9
size: NA
D: TRBD2
CDR3: CASSSGTKGYF
DNA: TGTGCCAGCAGCTCCGGGACTAAAGGGTATTTT

J: TRBJ1-6
V: TRBV27
size: once
D: NA
CDR3: CASSLSPYSPLHF
DNA: TGTGCCAGCAGTTTAAGCCCCTATTCACCCCTCCACTTT

J: TRBJ2-3
V: TRBV6-5
size: NA
D: TRBD2
CDR3: CASSYTSGRLDTQYF
DNA: TGTGCCAGCAGCTATACTAGCGGGAGGCTAGATACGCAGTATTTT

J: TRBJ2-5
V: TRBV27
size: once
D: TRBD2
CDR3: CASSLRGASGGVDRTQYF
DNA: TGTGCCAGCAGTTTACGCGGGGCTAGCGGGGGGGTCGATCGGACCCAGTACTTC

J: TRBJ1-5
V: TRBV27
size: NA
D: NA
CDR3: CARTYSNQPQHF
DNA: TGTGCCAGAACTTATAGCAATCAGCCCCAGCATTTT

J: TRBJ1-4
V: TRBV19
size: NA
D: NA
CDR3: CASTARAGTNEKLFF
DNA: TGTGCCAGTACCGCCCGGGCGGGGACTAATGAAAAACTGTTTTTT

J: TRBJ2-7
V: TRBV4-1
size: NA
D: TRBD2
CDR3: CASSQDETSGGAYEQYF
DNA: TGCGCCAGCAGCCAAGACGAGACTAGCGGGGGGGCCTACGAGCAGTACTTC

J: TRBJ2-7
V: TRBV23-1
size: NA
D: TRBD2
CDR3: CASSQGTSGGQYF
DNA: TGCGCCAGCAGTCAGGGGACTAGCGGGGGGCAGTACTTC

J: TRBJ2-1
V: TRBV24-1
size: NA
D: TRBD2
CDR3: CATSVGLAGGEQFF
DNA: TGTGCCACCAGTGTAGGACTAGCGGGAGGCGAGCAGTTCTTC

J: TRBJ2-5
V: TRBV6-2/TRBV6-3
size: NA
D: TRBD2
CDR3: CASSYSTRGLVGETQYF
DNA: TGTGCCAGCAGTTACTCAACTCGGGGACTAGTAGGAGAGACCCAGTACTTC

J: TRBJ1-1
V: TRBV18
size: once
D: TRBD1
CDR3: CASSPEIGTDEAFF
DNA: TGTGCCAGCTCACCAGAAATAGGGACAGACGAAGCTTTCTTT

J: TRBJ1-4
V: TRBV5-4
size: NA
D: NA
CDR3: CASSLRTSQKLFF
DNA: TGTGCCAGCAGCCTTCGGACATCGCAAAAACTGTTTTTT

J: TRBJ1-6
V: TRBV3-1/TRBV3-2
size: few
D: NA
CDR3: CASSQLGWDSPLHF
DNA: TGTGCCAGCAGCCAACTAGGATGGGATTCACCCCTCCACTTT

J: TRBJ2-7
V: TRBV28
size: NA
D: TRBD1
CDR3: CASSSMDRSSYEQYF
DNA: TGTGCCAGCAGTTCGATGGACAGGAGCTCCTACGAGCAGTACTTC

J: TRBJ1-1
V: TRBV18
size: NA
D: NA
CDR3: CASSKGEGTEAFF
DNA: TGTGCCAGCTCCAAGGGGGAAGGCACTGAAGCTTTCTTT

J: TRBJ1-2
V: TRBV23-1
size: once
D: NA
CDR3: CASSQSGFGNYPNYGYTF
DNA: TGCGCCAGCAGTCAATCGGGGTTCGGGAACTACCCAAACTATGGCTACACCTTC

J: TRBJ1-6
V: TRBV19
size: NA
D: TRBD1
CDR3: CASSSSPGGTASSPLHF
DNA: TGTGCCAGTAGTTCCTCCCCTGGCGGGACAGCTTCTTCACCCCTCCACTTT

J: TRBJ2-6
V: TRBV3-1/TRBV3-2
size: NA
D: NA
CDR3: CASSRGPGANVLTF
DNA: TGTGCCAGCAGCCGGGGCCCCGGGGCCAACGTCCTGACTTTC

J: TRBJ1-1
V: TRBV11-3
size: NA
D: NA
CDR3: CASSLFGANTEAFF
DNA: TGTGCCAGCAGCTTATTTGGGGCGAACACTGAAGCTTTCTTT

J: TRBJ2-3
V: TRBV7-2
size: NA
D: TRBD1
CDR3: CASSERRGLITDTQYF
DNA: TGTGCCAGCAGCGAGCGCAGGGGGCTAATAACAGATACGCAGTATTTT

J: TRBJ2-7
V: TRBV30
size: few
D: TRBD1
CDR3: CAWSVGQGRPYEQYF
DNA: TGTGCCTGGAGTGTAGGACAGGGGCGACCCTACGAGCAGTACTTC

J: TRBJ2-5
V: TRBV11-3
size: NA
D: TRBD2
CDR3: CASSLGTSGGQETQYF
DNA: TGTGCCAGCAGCTTAGGGACTAGCGGGGGTCAAGAGACCCAGTACTTC

J: TRBJ1-1
V: TRBV7-3
size: once
D: NA
CDR3: CASSLSGALNTEAFF
DNA: TGTGCCAGCAGCCTGTCAGGGGCACTGAACACTGAAGCTTTCTTT

J: TRBJ2-7
V: TRBV5-1
size: NA
D: NA
CDR3: CASSLGGAVSYEQYF
DNA: TGCGCCAGCAGCTTGGGGGGAGCAGTCTCCTACGAGCAGTACTTC

J: TRBJ1-1
V: TRBV7-3
size: NA
D: TRBD1
CDR3: CASSLNPGQGITEAFF
DNA: TGTGCCAGCAGCTTAAACCCGGGACAGGGGATCACTGAAGCTTTCTTT

J: TRBJ1-3
V: TRBV7-9
size: NA
D: NA
CDR3: CASQLPGNTIYF
DNA: TGTGCCAGCCAGTTACCTGGAAACACCATATATTTT

J: TRBJ2-7
V: TRBV3-1/TRBV3-2
size: NA
D: TRBD1
CDR3: CASSHPGQGSHEQYF
DNA: TGTGCCAGCAGCCACCCGGGACAGGGCTCCCACGAGCAGTACTTC

J: TRBJ1-5
V: TRBV28
size: NA
D: NA
CDR3: CASSRGGSNQPQHF
DNA: TGTGCCAGCTCGAGGGGGGGAAGCAATCAGCCCCAGCATTTT

J: TRBJ2-2
V: TRBV23-1
size: once
D: TRBD1
CDR3: CASSQSKIYGTGSLNTGELFF
DNA: TGCGCCAGCAGTCAATCGAAGATATACGGGACAGGGAGTCTAAACACCGGGGAGCTGTTTTTT

J: TRBJ1-5
V: TRBV27
size: NA
D: NA
CDR3: CASSGQLNQPQHF
DNA: TGTGCCAGCAGTGGGCAGCTCAATCAGCCCCAGCATTTT

J: TRBJ2-6
V: TRBV29-1
size: NA
D: NA
CDR3: CSVSGSGANVLTF
DNA: TGCAGCGTTTCGGGTTCCGGGGCCAACGTCCTGACTTTC

J: TRBJ1-4
V: TRBV3-1/TRBV3-2
size: NA
D: TRBD1
CDR3: CASSLLRGQGEKLFF
DNA: TGTGCCAGCAGCCTCCTCAGGGGGCAAGGCGAAAAACTGTTTTTT

J: TRBJ1-4
V: TRBV19
size: few
D: NA
CDR3: CASSKVQNEKLFF
DNA: TGTGCCAGTAGCAAAGTCCAGAATGAAAAACTGTTTTTT

J: TRBJ1-2
V: TRBV4-3
size: NA
D: TRBD1
CDR3: CASSQTGVQFNYGYTF
DNA: TGCGCCAGCAGCCAGACAGGGGTTCAGTTCAACTATGGCTACACCTTC

J: TRBJ2-3
V: TRBV7-3
size: few
D: TRBD2
CDR3: CASSTGTSGGTDTQYF
DNA: TGTGCCAGCAGCACCGGGACTAGCGGGGGGACAGATACGCAGTATTTT

J: TRBJ1-6
V: TRBV4-3
size: NA
D: TRBD1
CDR3: CASSQDPGQPNSPLHF
DNA: TGCGCCAGCAGCCAGGATCCGGGACAGCCCAATTCACCCCTCCACTTT

J: TRBJ2-5
V: TRBV7-2
size: NA
D: TRBD1
CDR3: CASSIDRGETQYF
DNA: TGTGCCAGCAGCATCGACAGGGGGGAGACCCAGTACTTC

J: TRBJ2-2
V: TRBV7-3
size: NA
D: TRBD2
CDR3: CASTPGGGLTGELFF
DNA: TGTGCCAGCACCCCCGGGGGGGGGCTCACCGGGGAGCTGTTTTTT

J: TRBJ2-3
V: TRBV7-9
size: NA
D: TRBD1
CDR3: CASSLQGAGDTQYF
DNA: TGTGCCAGCAGCTTACAGGGGGCGGGAGATACGCAGTATTTT

J: TRBJ1-3
V: TRBV10-3
size: few
D: NA
CDR3: CATGQENTIYF
DNA: TGTGCCACGGGACAAGAAAACACCATATATTTT

J: TRBJ2-5
V: TRBV7-9
size: NA
D: TRBD2
CDR3: CASSPGEGGVRVETQYF
DNA: TGTGCCAGCAGCCCTGGGGAGGGAGGGGTCCGTGTGGAGACCCAGTACTTC

J: TRBJ2-1
V: TRBV19
size: NA
D: NA
CDR3: CASSGQLDNEQFF
DNA: TGTGCCAGTAGTGGACAGCTTGACAATGAGCAGTTCTTC